These T cell receptor beta chains were read from a single sample in a study of T cells in Graves' hyperthyroidism and ophthalmopathy. One entry per CDR3 protein, called by TCRdb with MiXCR from the multiplex PCR reads. Of 600,000 to 900,000 distinct CDR3 sequences in the sample, about a sixth were seen once. Source material: blood. Receptors were obtained from a man between 18 and 29 years old with Graves' hyperthyroidism. The CDR3 runs from the conserved cysteine through the conserved F or W. D genes are given only for firm matches. Size is stated for part of the rows, as once, few or many counts, or as a class when the clone is expanded.

j_gene | abundance | d_gene | v_gene | CDR3nt | CDR3aa
TRBJ2-7 | NA | NA | TRBV20-1 | TGCAGTGCCCCCCCCCAGGGGTGGGGGTCCTACGAGCAGTACTTC | CSAPPQGWGSYEQYF
TRBJ2-7 | NA | NA | TRBV5-1 | TGCGCCAGCGGGACCGGGACATCCTACGAGCAGTACTTC | CASGTGTSYEQYF
TRBJ1-4 | NA | NA | TRBV11-1 | TGTGCCAGCAGCTTATCGACGCGAGTGGCTAATGAAAAACTGTTTTTT | CASSLSTRVANEKLFF
TRBJ2-1 | NA | NA | TRBV5-1 | TGCGCCAGCAGCACAACAGGGACTTTCGGCAATGAGCAGTTCTTC | CASSTTGTFGNEQFF
TRBJ2-7 | NA | NA | TRBV10-3 | TGTGCCATCAGTGAGTCAACTGGACGAGCGGTAAGCTCCTACGAGCAGTACTTC | CAISESTGRAVSSYEQYF
TRBJ2-2 | NA | NA | TRBV11-2 | TGTGCCAGCAGCCCCCGATGGGGGCGGGCGAACACCGGGGAGCTGTTTTTT | CASSPRWGRANTGELFF
TRBJ2-7 | many | TRBD1 | TRBV27 | TGTGCCAGCAGTCCCGGGCGACAGGGCTCCTACGAGCAGTACTTC | CASSPGRQGSYEQYF
TRBJ1-6 | many | TRBD1 | TRBV2 | TGTGCCAGCAACGTTCAGGGGGCGGGTAATTCACCCCTCCACTTT | CASNVQGAGNSPLHF
TRBJ2-1 | many | NA | TRBV2 | TGTGCCCAAGGGGGGAATTTGGATGAGCAGTTCTTC | CAQGGNLDEQFF
TRBJ1-1 | few | NA | TRBV7-8 | TGTGCCAGCAGCCTTCGAGTCGGCTTCCAGGGCCCTGAAGCTTTCTTT | CASSLRVGFQGPEAFF
TRBJ2-7 | many | TRBD1 | TRBV12-5 | TGTGCTAGTGGGCGAGGGGGCGCTTCCTACGAGCAGTACTTC | CASGRGGASYEQYF
TRBJ2-2 | NA | NA | TRBV29-1 | TGCAGCGTGGCCGTTGCCGGGGAGCTGTTTTTT | CSVAVAGELFF
TRBJ2-7 | many | NA | TRBV28 | TGTGCCAGCAGTTTATCTTTGACTAGGGGCACCTACGAGCAGTACTTC | CASSLSLTRGTYEQYF